Each of the 23 T cell receptor beta chains below was sequenced from the same sample in a study of shared clonotypes between healthy human individuals. Some clones are missing from TCRdb's copy, which holds only in-frame ones; the method was immunoSEQ multiplex PCR. The table records over a million clones, less than 99% of them present only once. The sample taken for sequencing was naive CD4+ T cells sorted from blood. The subset: CD45RA+ positively selected. The source of these receptors is a man aged 25 to 40 in good health.

The chain carries TRBV28 and TRBJ1-1; no definite D call. The V gene lost 7 bases and the J gene lost 3 bases, with 9 bases spanning the gap. CDR1 and CDR2 (germline): MDHEN, SYDVKM. This CDR3 comprises 12 residues. Here the CDR3 reads CASTSGYTEAFF. In DNA form, the CDR3 reads TGTGCCAGCACATCGGGATACACTGAAGCTTTCTTT.

The chain has TRBV30 and TRBJ1-2, with TRBD1 identical over 9 bases. Germline CDR1 GTSNPN, CDR2 SVGIG (reference sequence). The CDR3 consists of 15 residues. V shed 5 bases and J 2 bases; nucleotides not matched to a gene: 9. CDR3 region: CAWAIRDRENYGYTF. The CDR3 DNA reads as TGTGCCTGGGCTATACGGGACAGGGAGAACTATGGCTACACCTTC. The full variable domain, its missing parts supplied by reference TRBV30 and TRBJ1-2, is SQTIHQWPATLVQPVGSPLSLECTVEGTSNPNLYWYRQAAGRGLQLLFYSVGIGQISSEVPQNLSASRPQDRQFILSSKKLLLSDSGFYLCAWAIRDRENYGYTFGSGTRLTVV.

V is TRBV4-3 and J is TRBJ2-7; D may be TRBD2 (6 bases). The CDR3 covers 14 residues. V lost 4 bases to trimming and J lost 0 bases, with 10 bases between them. Germline V gene lookup returns CDR1 LGHNA and CDR2 YSLEER. CDR3: CASSRSGRSYEQYF. DNA for the CDR3: TGCGCCAGCAGCCGCAGCGGGCGCTCCTACGAGCAGTACTTC.

The chain uses TRBV18 and TRBJ2-2; no clear D gene. From germline, CDR1 is KGHSH and CDR2 LQKENI. This CDR3 region has 13 residues. Trimming removed 6 bases from V and 4 bases from J, with 9 bases in between. CDR3 in amino acids: CASSQTRTGELFF. The CDR3, as DNA: TGTGCCAGCTCCCAAACTCGCACCGGGGAGCTGTTTTTT.

The chain carries TRBV5-1 and TRBJ1-3; TRBD1 matches at 8 bases. CDR1 is SGHRS, CDR2 YFSETQ, per germline. The CDR3 consists of 14 residues. V lost 6 bases and J lost 2; bases outside the gene matches: 4. As DNA, the CDR3 is TGCGCCAGCACGCCGGACAGGGCTGGAAACACCATATATTTT. Translating it yields CASTPDRAGNTIYF.

V gene TRBV5-5 combines with J gene TRBJ2-1; the match to TRBD2 covers 12 bases. The V segment lost 3 bases and the J segment 9 bases; nucleotides outside the gene matches: 7. Germline lookup yields CDR1 SGHKS and CDR2 YYEKEE (reference sequence). This CDR3 is 15 amino acids long. The DNA of the CDR3 is TGTGCCAGCAGCTGGACTAGCGGGAAGGTGTCTGAGCAGTTCTTC. The encoded protein is CASSWTSGKVSEQFF.

V is TRBV5-1 and J is TRBJ2-5, with D uncertain. The ends were cut back, 0 bases at V and 5 bases at J, with 11 bases in the middle. The germline V gene has CDR1 SGHRS and CDR2 YFSETQ. The CDR3 contains 14 residues. CDR3 DNA: TGCGCCAGCAGCTTGGAGGATCCATACGAGACCCAGTACTTC. It specifies CASSLEDPYETQYF.

In its sample, this clone was seen once. The gene calls are TRBV19 and TRBJ2-1; D gene uncertain. There are 17 residues in the CDR3. Germline CDR1 is LNHDA and CDR2 is SQIVND (reference sequence). V was cut by 3 bases and J by 5 bases, with 20 bases left in between. CDR3 in DNA: TGTGCCAGTAGTATCTTTGGCGGTCCCTCTGTAAACAATGAGCAGTTCTTC. It is translated as CASSIFGGPSVNNEQFF.

This clone was counted between two and nine times. The rearrangement links TRBV10-1 to TRBJ2-2; D gene uncertain. The V end lost 3 bases, the J end lost 6 bases, and 8 bases lay between the germline ends. Per the germline V gene, CDR1 is WNHNN and CDR2 is SYGVQD (reference sequence). The CDR3 loop spans 13 amino acids. The CDR3 here is CASSELNPGELFF. In DNA, the CDR3 is TGCGCCAGCAGTGAACTGAATCCCGGGGAGCTGTTTTTT.

This sequence joins TRBV7-3 and TRBJ2-5, with TRBD2 identical over 7 bases. Germline V gene lookup returns CDR1 SGHTA and CDR2 FQGTGA. The CDR3 spans 14 residues. The trim removed 5 bases at V and 4 bases at J, leaving 7 bases unmatched. The CDR3 reads CASSPLGGRETQYF. The DNA of the CDR3 is TGTGCCAGCAGCCCCCTTGGCGGGAGAGAGACCCAGTACTTC.

In DNA form, the CDR3 reads TGTGCCAGAAGCCATGAAAGCTCCTACGAGCAGTACTTC. This sequence encodes CARSHESSYEQYF. The V and J genes are TRBV5-3 and TRBJ2-7; D is unresolved. TRBV5-3 has ORF status, its function being uncertain. This CDR3 spans 13 amino acids. Trimming took off 4 bases at V and 0 bases at J, with 8 bases between the two ends.

Concerning this clone itself: The same CDR3 arises from other DNA sequences in this sample as well. The chain is built from TRBV5-6 and TRBJ2-3, with 10 nucleotides matching TRBD2. The CDR3 length is 15 residues. Germline V lookup: CDR1 SGHDT, CDR2 YYEEEE. Losses at the gene ends were 4 bases for V and 3 bases for J; bases not matched to a gene: 5. The chain's CDR3 is CASSLRTSGTDTQYF. The DNA for the CDR3 is TGTGCCAGCAGCCTTCGGACTAGCGGAACAGATACGCAGTATTTT.

V gene TRBV4-2 combines with J gene TRBJ2-3; D uncertain. This CDR3 region has 15 residues. With 1 base removed from V and 6 bases from J, the gap between germline ends came to 14 bases. CDR1 and CDR2 from the germline V gene are LGHNA and YNFKEQ. CDR3 bases: TGTGCCAGCAGCCAAGCTGGGCTAGATGGTGATACGCAGTATTTT. Amino acid sequence: CASSQAGLDGDTQYF.

The chain recombines TRBV14 with TRBJ1-1; D is ambiguous. The V and J ends lost 4 bases and 1 base respectively, with 7 bases between them. CDR1 is SGHDN and CDR2 is FVKESK in the germline V gene. The CDR3 consists of 13 residues. The CDR3 protein is CASSLHPNTEAFF. The CDR3 DNA reads as TGTGCCAGCAGCCTACACCCGAACACTGAAGCTTTCTTT.

The count of this clone is one. The same CDR3 also results from other DNA sequences found in this sample. V and J are TRBV5-1 and TRBJ2-2, with 8 bases lining up with TRBD2. Germline assignment: CDR1 SGHRS and CDR2 YFSETQ. The CDR3 consists of 16 residues. V dropped 0 bases and J dropped 1; count of bases not matched to a gene: 2. CDR3 amino acids: CASSLGLALNTGELFF. The CDR3 coding sequence is TGCGCCAGCAGCTTGGGACTAGCGTTGAACACCGGGGAGCTGTTTTTT.

This chain joins TRBV11-3 and TRBJ2-3, with TRBD1 matching 8 bases. There are 14 residues in the CDR3. J was trimmed by 2 bases and V by 4 bases; bases with no gene match: 2. Per the germline V gene, CDR1 is SGHNT and CDR2 is YENEEA. CDR3 in amino acids: CASSWTGITDTQYF. In DNA, the CDR3 is TGTGCCAGCAGCTGGACAGGGATCACAGATACGCAGTATTTT.

This chain links TRBV9 with TRBJ2-7; 8 nucleotides line up with TRBD1. The CDR3 is made up of 16 amino acids. From germline, CDR1 is SGDLS and CDR2 YYNGEE. Losses at the gene ends were 4 bases for V and 7 bases for J; bases not matched to a gene: 16. The CDR3 nucleotides read TGTGCCAGCAGCCCCACTCGACAGGGGTCGGTGCGGGAGCAGTACTTC. Its protein is CASSPTRQGSVREQYF.

The chain joins TRBV18 to TRBJ1-2; D is unclear. Germline V gene data show CDR1 as KGHSH and CDR2 as LQKENI. Trimming removed 0 bases at V and 4 bases at J, with 24 bases between. This CDR3 contains 19 residues. The CDR3 DNA sequence: TGTGCCAGCTCACCACCGGAATCTGCCGCGACGGAGTACGGCTATGGCTACACCTTC. This gives the protein CASSPPESAATEYGYGYTF.

The chain employs TRBV28 and TRBJ2-7; 7 bases align to TRBD1. Germline CDR1 MDHEN, CDR2 SYDVKM. There are 15 residues in the CDR3. V was clipped by 3 bases and J by 6 bases; unmatched bases: 11. The CDR3: CASSFQDRLAAEQYF. The CDR3 DNA sequence: TGTGCCAGCAGTTTTCAGGACAGGCTGGCTGCCGAGCAGTACTTC.

A word on this clone: Distinct nucleotide sequences in the sample also encode this CDR3. The CDR3 loop is CSVASRLAKNIQYF. DNA for the CDR3: TGCAGCGTAGCATCCAGACTAGCCAAAAACATTCAGTACTTC. The chain combines TRBV29-1 with TRBJ2-4, with D unclear. Between the trimmed V and J ends, which lost 6 bases and 0 bases, there was a span of 12 bases. Germline V gives CDR1 SQVTM, CDR2 ANQGSEA. The CDR3 loop spans 14 amino acids.

J is TRBJ1-5 and V is TRBV5-5; D is unclear. The V and J ends lost 0 bases and 1 base respectively, with 8 bases between them. Germline V gene data show CDR1 as SGHKS and CDR2 as YYEKEE (reference sequence). This CDR3 comprises 15 residues. As DNA, the CDR3 is TGTGCCAGCAGCTTGGTCGGACCAAGCAATCAGCCCCAGCATTTT. This translates into CASSLVGPSNQPQHF.

The V call is TRBV15, the J call TRBJ2-1; the D is unclear. The CDR3 runs to 9 residues. Per the germline V gene, CDR1 is LNHNV and CDR2 is YYDKDF (reference sequence). Trimming stripped 8 bases from V and 7 bases from J, with 3 bases between. In DNA form, the CDR3 reads TGTGCCACCGCGAATGAGCAGTTCTTC. Translated: CATANEQFF.

The chain uses TRBV7-9 and TRBJ2-2; D gene uncertain. The germline V and J ends were trimmed by 4 bases and 0 bases, with 6 bases remaining between them. The CDR3 is 14 residues long. From germline, CDR1 is SEHNR and CDR2 FQNEAQ (reference sequence). The CDR3: CASSSLTNTGELFF. CDR3 DNA sequence: TGTGCCAGCAGCTCCCTTACGAACACCGGGGAGCTGTTTTTT.